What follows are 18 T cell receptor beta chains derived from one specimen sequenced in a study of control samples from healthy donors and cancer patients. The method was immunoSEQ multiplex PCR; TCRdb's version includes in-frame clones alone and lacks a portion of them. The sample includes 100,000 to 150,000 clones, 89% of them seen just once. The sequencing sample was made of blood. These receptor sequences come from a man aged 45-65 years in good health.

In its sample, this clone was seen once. The DNA of the CDR3 is TGTGCCAGCAGCTTACAGGGACTAGCGAACACCGGGGAGCTGTTTTTT. Encoded protein: CASSLQGLANTGELFF. The chain is built from TRBV7-2 and TRBJ2-2; TRBD2 matches 8 bases. The CDR3 covers 16 residues. Losses at the gene ends were 2 bases for V and 0 bases for J; bases not matched to a gene: 2. CDR1 is SGHTA, CDR2 FQGNSA, per germline. Full variable domain (remainder filled in from reference TRBV7-2 and TRBJ2-2): GAGVSQSPSNKVTEKGKDVELRCDPISGHTALYWYRQSLGQGLEFLIYFQGNSAPDKSGLPSDRFSAERTGGSVSTLTIQRTQQEDSAVYLCASSLQGLANTGELFFGEGSRLTVL.

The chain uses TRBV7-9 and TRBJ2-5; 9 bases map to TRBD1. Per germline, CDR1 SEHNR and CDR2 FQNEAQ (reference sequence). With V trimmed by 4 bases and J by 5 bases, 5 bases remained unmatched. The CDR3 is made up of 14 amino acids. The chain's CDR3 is CASSYRGLGETQYF. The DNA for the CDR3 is TGTGCCAGCAGCTACAGGGGGCTTGGGGAGACCCAGTACTTC.

The CDR3 DNA is TGTGCCAGCAGCCAAGATAAAGGGGGACAGGACTCCTACGAGCAGTACTTC. It translates to CASSQDKGGQDSYEQYF. V is TRBV3-1 (or the pseudogene TRBV3-2) and J is TRBJ2-7; 8 bases align to TRBD1. Germline values: CDR1 LGHDT, CDR2 YNNKEL (reference sequence). The CDR3 is made up of 17 amino acids. V was pared by 0 bases and J by 0 bases, with 7 bases of the junction left unmatched.

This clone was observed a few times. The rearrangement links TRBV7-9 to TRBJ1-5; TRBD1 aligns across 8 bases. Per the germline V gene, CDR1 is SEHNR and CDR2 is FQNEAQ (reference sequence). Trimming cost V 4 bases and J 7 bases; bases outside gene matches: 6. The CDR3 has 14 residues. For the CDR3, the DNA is TGTGCCAGCAGCTCAGGGGGCCAAGAACAGCCCCAGCATTTT. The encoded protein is CASSSGGQEQPQHF.

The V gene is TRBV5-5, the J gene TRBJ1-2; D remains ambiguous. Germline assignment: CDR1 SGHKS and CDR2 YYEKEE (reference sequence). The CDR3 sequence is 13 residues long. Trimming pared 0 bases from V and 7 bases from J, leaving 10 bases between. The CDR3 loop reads CASSLAAGGGYTF. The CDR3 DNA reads TGTGCCAGCAGCTTGGCCGCGGGAGGTGGCTACACCTTC.

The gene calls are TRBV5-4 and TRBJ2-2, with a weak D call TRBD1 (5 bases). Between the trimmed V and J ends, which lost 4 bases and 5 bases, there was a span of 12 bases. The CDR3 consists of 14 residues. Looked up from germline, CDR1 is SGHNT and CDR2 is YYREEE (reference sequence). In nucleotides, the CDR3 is TGTGCCAGCAGCCCCGTGACAGAGACCGGGGAGCTGTTTTTT. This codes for CASSPVTETGELFF.

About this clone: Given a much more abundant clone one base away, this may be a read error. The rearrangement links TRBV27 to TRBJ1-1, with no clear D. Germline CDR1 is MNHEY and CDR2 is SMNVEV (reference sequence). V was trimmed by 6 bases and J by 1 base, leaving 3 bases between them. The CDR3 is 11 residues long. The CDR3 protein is CASRENTEAFF. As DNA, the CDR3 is TGTGCCAGCAGGGAGAACACTGAAGCTTTCTTT.

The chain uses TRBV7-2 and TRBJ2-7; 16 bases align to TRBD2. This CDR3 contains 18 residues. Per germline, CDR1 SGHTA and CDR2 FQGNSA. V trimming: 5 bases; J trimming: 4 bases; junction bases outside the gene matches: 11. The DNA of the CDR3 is TGTGCCAGCAGCCACCGGGGACTAGCGGGGGGGCCGGGATACGAGCAGTACTTC. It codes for CASSHRGLAGGPGYEQYF.

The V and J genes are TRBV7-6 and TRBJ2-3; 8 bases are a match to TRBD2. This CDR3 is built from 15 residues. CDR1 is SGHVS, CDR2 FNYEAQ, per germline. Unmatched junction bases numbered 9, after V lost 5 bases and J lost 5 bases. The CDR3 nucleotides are TGTGCCAGCAGCATTCCATCGGGGGGGGTAGATACGCAGTATTTT. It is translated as CASSIPSGGVDTQYF.

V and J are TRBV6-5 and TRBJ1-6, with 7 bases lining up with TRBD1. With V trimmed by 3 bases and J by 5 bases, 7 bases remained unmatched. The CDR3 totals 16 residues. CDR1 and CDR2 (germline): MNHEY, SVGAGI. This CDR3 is CASSYSPGQHNSPLHF. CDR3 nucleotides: TGTGCCAGCAGTTATTCCCCGGGACAGCATAATTCACCCCTCCACTTT.

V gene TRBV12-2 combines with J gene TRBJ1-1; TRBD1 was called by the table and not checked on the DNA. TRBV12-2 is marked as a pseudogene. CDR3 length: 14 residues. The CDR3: CASRLDRENTEAFF. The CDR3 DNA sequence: TGTGCAAGTCGCTTGGACAGGGAGAACACTGAAGCTTTCTTT.

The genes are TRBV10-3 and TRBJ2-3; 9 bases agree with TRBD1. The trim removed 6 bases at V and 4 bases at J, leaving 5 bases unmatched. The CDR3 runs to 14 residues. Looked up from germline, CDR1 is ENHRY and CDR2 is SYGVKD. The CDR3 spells CAIRQGARADTQYF. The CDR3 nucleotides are TGTGCCATCAGACAGGGGGCTCGGGCAGATACGCAGTATTTT.

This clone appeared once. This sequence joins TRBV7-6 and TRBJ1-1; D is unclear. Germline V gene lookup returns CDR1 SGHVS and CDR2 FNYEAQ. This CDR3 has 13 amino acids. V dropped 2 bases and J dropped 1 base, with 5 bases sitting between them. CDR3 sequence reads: CASSLWENTEAFF. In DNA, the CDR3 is TGTGCCAGCAGCTTATGGGAGAACACTGAAGCTTTCTTT.

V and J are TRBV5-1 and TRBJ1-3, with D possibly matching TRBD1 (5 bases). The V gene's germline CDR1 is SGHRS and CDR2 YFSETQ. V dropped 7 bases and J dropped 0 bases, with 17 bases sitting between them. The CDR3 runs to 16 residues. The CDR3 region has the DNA TGCGCCAGCTCCCCCTCCGGGACGTACTCTGGAAACACCATATATTTT. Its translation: CASSPSGTYSGNTIYF. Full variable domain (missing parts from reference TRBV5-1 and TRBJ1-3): KAGVTQTPRYLIKTRGQQVTLSCSPISGHRSVSWYQQTPGQGLQFLFEYFSETQRNKGNFPGRFSGRQFSNSRSEMNVSTLELGDSALYLCASSPSGTYSGNTIYFGEGSWLTVV.

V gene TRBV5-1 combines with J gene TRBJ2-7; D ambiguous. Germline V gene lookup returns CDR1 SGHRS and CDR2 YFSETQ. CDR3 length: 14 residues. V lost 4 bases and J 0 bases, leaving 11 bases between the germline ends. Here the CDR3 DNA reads TGCGCCAGCAGCAGTAGTTACGGCTCCTACGAGCAGTACTTC. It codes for CASSSSYGSYEQYF.

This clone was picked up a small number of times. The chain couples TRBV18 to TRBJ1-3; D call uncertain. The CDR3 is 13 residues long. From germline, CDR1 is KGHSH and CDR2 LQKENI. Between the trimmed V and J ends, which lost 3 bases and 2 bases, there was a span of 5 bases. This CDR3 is CASSPVTGNTIYF. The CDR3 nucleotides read TGTGCCAGCTCACCTGTTACTGGAAACACCATATATTTT. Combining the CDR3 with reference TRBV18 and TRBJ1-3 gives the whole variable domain NAGVMQNPRHLVRRRGQEARLRCSPMKGHSHVYWYRQLPEEGLKFMVYLQKENIIDESGMPKERFSAEFPKEGPSILRIQQVVRGDSAAYFCASSPVTGNTIYFGEGSWLTVV.

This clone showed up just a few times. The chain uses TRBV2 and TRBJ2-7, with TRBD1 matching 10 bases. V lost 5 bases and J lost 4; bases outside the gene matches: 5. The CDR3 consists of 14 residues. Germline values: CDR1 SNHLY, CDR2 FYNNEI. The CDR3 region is CASSPGQGIYEQYF. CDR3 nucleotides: TGTGCCAGCAGTCCGGGACAGGGGATTTACGAGCAGTACTTC.

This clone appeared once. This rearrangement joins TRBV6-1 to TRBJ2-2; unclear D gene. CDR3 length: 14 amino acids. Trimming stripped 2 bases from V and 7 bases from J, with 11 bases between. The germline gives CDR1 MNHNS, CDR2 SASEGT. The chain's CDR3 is CASSELVKVGELFF. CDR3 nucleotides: TGTGCCAGCAGTGAACTAGTCAAGGTCGGGGAGCTGTTTTTT.